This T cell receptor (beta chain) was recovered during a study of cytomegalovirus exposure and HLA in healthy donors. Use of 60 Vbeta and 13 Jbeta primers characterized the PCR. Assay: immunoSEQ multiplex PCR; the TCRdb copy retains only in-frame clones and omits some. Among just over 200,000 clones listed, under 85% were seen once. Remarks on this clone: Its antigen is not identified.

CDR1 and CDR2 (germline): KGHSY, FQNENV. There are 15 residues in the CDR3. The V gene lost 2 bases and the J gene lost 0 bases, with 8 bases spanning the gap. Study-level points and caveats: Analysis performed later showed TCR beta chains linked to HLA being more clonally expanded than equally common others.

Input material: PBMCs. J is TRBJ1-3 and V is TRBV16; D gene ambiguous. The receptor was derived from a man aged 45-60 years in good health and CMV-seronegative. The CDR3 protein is CASSQVTGSGNTIYF. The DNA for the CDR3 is TGTGCCAGCAGCCAAGTGACGGGCTCTGGAAACACCATATATTTT.